What follows is one TCR beta chain and its context. Antigen: not known. Single viable CD3+CD4+CD8-CD45RO+ cells were sorted as the memory CD4+ T cells. After thawing, CD4+ T cells were positively selected. This sample stems from a study of memory CD4+ T cells and cytomegalovirus serostatus. This CDR3 comprises 14 residues. CDR1 and CDR2 (germline): SEHNR, FQNEAQ (reference sequence). Trimming left V 1 base short and J 10 bases short, with 14 bases between. The protocol was immunoSEQ multiplex PCR, while the TCRdb copy is restricted to in-frame clones and leaves out a portion. In the table there are over 35,000 clones, around 82% of which are singletons. Study-level findings and limits: Each of approximately 63 CMV-associated TCRbeta sequences occurred in one to five individuals.

The sequencing sample was made of memory CD4+ T cells from blood. The chain carries TRBV7-9 and TRBJ2-1; D gene ambiguous. The clonotype was recovered from an adult in good health and CMV-seronegative. CDR3 sequence: CASSLVDPLGEQFF. The CDR3 region has the DNA TGTGCCAGCAGCTTAGTCGACCCCTTGGGGGAGCAGTTCTTC.